What follows are 25 T cell receptor beta chains derived from one specimen sequenced in a study of cytomegalovirus exposure and HLA in healthy donors. Produced via immunoSEQ multiplex PCR; TCRdb's table is partial and in-frame only. The sample contains 150,000 to 170,000 clones, 86% of which appear only once. Sequenced input: PBMCs. All receptors derive from a human donor in good health.

The chain combines TRBV27 with TRBJ1-1, with no clear D. The germline CDR1 and CDR2 sequences are MNHEY and SMNVEV (reference sequence). V gave up 7 bases and J gave up 6 bases, with 12 bases separating them. The CDR3 covers 12 residues. DNA for the CDR3: TGTGCCAGCATCAACTACGTATCTGAAGCTTTCTTT. Its protein product is CASINYVSEAFF.

CDR3 in amino acids: CASSEFLGGSTDTQYF. CDR3 sequence (DNA): TGTGCCAGCAGTGAATTCTTGGGGGGTAGCACAGATACGCAGTATTTT. V is TRBV6-1 and J is TRBJ2-3; possible D gene TRBD2, 6 bases. V lost 2 bases, J lost 0 bases, and 12 bases lay in between. Germline CDR1 MNHNS, CDR2 SASEGT. The length of the CDR3 is 16 residues.

The chain combines TRBV9 with TRBJ1-1; weak D call: TRBD1 (5 bases). The CDR3 has 15 residues. V lost 0 bases and J 0 bases, leaving 9 bases between the germline ends. Germline assignment: CDR1 SGDLS and CDR2 YYNGEE. CDR3 amino acids: CASSVDPGMNTEAFF. The CDR3 nucleotides read TGTGCCAGCAGCGTAGACCCAGGGATGAACACTGAAGCTTTCTTT. Full variable domain (rest looked up from reference TRBV9 and TRBJ1-1): DSGVTQTPKHLITATGQRVTLRCSPRSGDLSVYWYQQSLDQGLQFLIQYYNGEERAKGNILERFSAQQFPDLHSELNLSSLELGDSALYFCASSVDPGMNTEAFFGQGTRLTVV.

The CDR3 reads CASRTGEGDTGELFF. The CDR3 region has the DNA TGTGCCAGCAGGACAGGGGAAGGGGACACCGGGGAGCTGTTTTTT. This chain links TRBV6-1 with TRBJ2-2; 8 bases map to TRBD1. Germline assignment: CDR1 MNHNS and CDR2 SASEGT. V trimming: 6 bases; J trimming: 3 bases; junction bases outside the gene matches: 6. The CDR3 runs 15 residues.

CDR3 nucleotide sequence: TGTGCCAGCAGTTTAGGAGCGGGAGGGGATACGCAGTATTTT. It specifies CASSLGAGGDTQYF. The chain has TRBV27 and TRBJ2-3; 10 bases are a match to TRBD2. V shed 2 bases and J 6 bases; nucleotides not matched to a gene: 2. Germline assignment: CDR1 MNHEY and CDR2 SMNVEV (reference sequence). This CDR3 is built from 14 residues.

The gene calls are TRBV5-1 and TRBJ1-4; no clear D gene. Germline CDR1 reads SGHRS; CDR2 reads YFSETQ. The V gene lost 0 bases and the J gene lost 7 bases, with 13 bases spanning the gap. The CDR3 spans 15 residues. The CDR3 loop is CASSLGSTGSEKLFF. For the CDR3, the DNA is TGCGCCAGCAGCTTGGGTTCAACCGGGAGTGAAAAACTGTTTTTT.

This rearrangement joins TRBV27 to TRBJ2-5; D is uncertain. The CDR3 runs 15 residues. Germline assignment: CDR1 MNHEY and CDR2 SMNVEV (reference sequence). Trimming left V 5 bases short and J 3 bases short, with 16 bases between. Here the CDR3 DNA reads TGTGCCAGCAGTCCCCAACAGCCCGTTGAAGAGACCCAGTACTTC. Translating gives CASSPQQPVEETQYF.

The chain carries TRBV18 and TRBJ1-2; TRBD1 agrees at 7 bases. The CDR3 length is 15 residues. The V and J ends lost 2 bases and 3 bases, in that order; junction bases with no gene match: 6. CDR1 and CDR2 from the germline V gene are KGHSH and LQKENI. Here the CDR3 DNA reads TGTGCCAGCTCACCAAGCGCAGGGGGAGACTATGGCTACACCTTC. This encodes CASSPSAGGDYGYTF.

The sample holds one count of this clone. The CDR3 loop reads CASSPTRGLVETQYF. The CDR3 DNA sequence: TGTGCCAGCAGCCCCACCAGGGGCCTTGTGGAGACCCAGTACTTC. This chain joins TRBV7-7 and TRBJ2-5; tentatively, D is TRBD1 (6 bases). The ends were cut back, 5 bases at V and 5 bases at J, with 18 bases in the middle. The CDR3 is 15 residues long. Germline assignment: CDR1 SSHAT and CDR2 FNYEAQ (reference sequence).

The J gene is TRBJ1-2, the V gene TRBV11-2; 7 bases are shared with TRBD1. V was pared by 1 base and J by 6 bases, with 11 bases of the junction left unmatched. The CDR3 length is 16 residues. Looked up from germline, CDR1 is SGHAT and CDR2 is FQNNGV. CDR3 sequence: CASSLVWGTERDGYTF. DNA of the CDR3: TGTGCCAGCAGCTTAGTATGGGGGACAGAACGAGATGGCTACACCTTC.

The chain uses TRBV28 and TRBJ1-1, with TRBD1 as a possible D gene (6 bases). The V gene's germline CDR1 is MDHEN and CDR2 SYDVKM. This CDR3 is 13 amino acids long. Trimming removed 1 base from V and 8 bases from J, with 11 bases in between. The CDR3 DNA is TGTGCCAGCAGTTTATACACAGGGTTCGAAGCTTTCTTT. It codes for CASSLYTGFEAFF.

This sequence joins TRBV18 and TRBJ1-1, with D possibly matching TRBD1 (6 bases). The CDR3 is 14 amino acids. With 3 bases removed from V and 3 bases from J, the gap between germline ends came to 11 bases. In germline, CDR1 is KGHSH, CDR2 LQKENI. The DNA of the CDR3 is TGTGCCAGCTCACCTAGGACAGCCGACACTGAAGCTTTCTTT. Translation: CASSPRTADTEAFF. Full variable domain (remainder filled in from reference TRBV18 and TRBJ1-1): NAGVMQNPRHLVRRRGQEARLRCSPMKGHSHVYWYRQLPEEGLKFMVYLQKENIIDESGMPKERFSAEFPKEGPSILRIQQVVRGDSAAYFCASSPRTADTEAFFGQGTRLTVV.

Turning to this clone: Other DNA variants within this sample encode the same CDR3. CDR3 in amino acids: CASSLAGSNEKLFF. Written as DNA, the CDR3 is TGTGCCAGCAGCTTGGCGGGATCTAATGAAAAACTGTTTTTT. The V call is TRBV5-4, the J call TRBJ1-4, with unresolved D. Trimming took off 0 bases at V and 3 bases at J, with 6 bases between the two ends. Germline-derived CDR1 and CDR2 are SGHNT and YYREEE (reference sequence). This CDR3 has 14 residues.

The rearrangement uses TRBV29-1 and TRBJ2-1; TRBD1 aligns across 8 bases. V gave up 6 bases and J gave up 6 bases; unmatched junction bases: 7. The CDR3 covers 13 residues. The germline V gene has CDR1 SQVTM and CDR2 ANQGSEA. The CDR3, as DNA: TGCAGCGTACTTATGGGACAGGTCAATGAGCAGTTCTTC. Protein product: CSVLMGQVNEQFF.

The V call is TRBV7-3, the J call TRBJ2-7; TRBD2 matches at 14 bases. The junction had 7 bases not matched to a gene; V was cut back by 4 bases and J by 2 bases. Germline values: CDR1 SGHTA, CDR2 FQGTGA. The CDR3 totals 17 residues. This CDR3 is CASSSIGLAGGTYEQYF. Here the CDR3 DNA reads TGTGCCAGCAGCTCCATCGGACTAGCGGGAGGCACCTACGAGCAGTACTTC.

The V and J genes are TRBV4-1 and TRBJ2-5, with 7 positions matching TRBD1. Germline V CDR1 and CDR2: MGHRA, YSYEKL. J was trimmed by 1 base and V by 3 bases; bases with no gene match: 5. There are 15 residues in the CDR3. The CDR3 is CASSQTGTVQETQYF. DNA for the CDR3: TGCGCCAGCAGCCAGACTGGGACAGTCCAAGAGACCCAGTACTTC.

The count of this clone is one. The V and J genes are TRBV9 and TRBJ2-3, with 12 bases that match TRBD1. V was clipped by 3 bases and J by 5 bases; unmatched bases: 7. Germline loops: CDR1 SGDLS, CDR2 YYNGEE. CDR3 size: 16 residues. The CDR3 loop is CASSEGDRGLRDTQYF. The CDR3 nucleotides are TGTGCCAGCAGCGAGGGGGACAGGGGGCTCAGAGATACGCAGTATTTT.

V and J are TRBV4-1 and TRBJ2-5; TRBD2 matches 12 bases. V trimming: 5 bases; J trimming: 4 bases; junction bases outside the gene matches: 5. CDR1 is MGHRA and CDR2 is YSYEKL in the germline V gene. The CDR3 is 15 residues long. The CDR3 loop is CASSYRLAGVETQYF. CDR3 coding DNA: TGCGCCAGCAGCTACCGACTAGCGGGAGTAGAGACCCAGTACTTC.

The V gene is TRBV6-1, the J gene TRBJ1-6; weak D call: TRBD1 (5 bases). The CDR3 is made up of 15 amino acids. Trimming pared 1 base from V and 9 bases from J, leaving 13 bases between. CDR1 is MNHNS and CDR2 is SASEGT in the germline V gene. CDR3 nucleotides: TGTGCCAGCAGTGAAGTGGAGTCAGGGCCTTCACCCCTCCACTTT. Its translation is CASSEVESGPSPLHF.

The gene calls are TRBV28 and TRBJ1-5; 11 positions match TRBD1. Per the germline V gene, CDR1 is MDHEN and CDR2 is SYDVKM. J was trimmed by 4 bases and V by 5 bases; bases with no gene match: 10. The CDR3 extends over 17 amino acids. DNA for the CDR3: TGTGCCAGCAGTAAAGGGACAGGGGGACCGCTAAATCAGCCCCAGCATTTT. Its translation is CASSKGTGGPLNQPQHF.

The V gene is TRBV2, the J gene TRBJ2-3; D remains unclear. Trimming removed 11 bases from V and 2 bases from J, with 14 bases in between. Per the germline V gene, CDR1 is SNHLY and CDR2 is FYNNEI. CDR3 size: 13 residues. The CDR3 DNA is TGTGCCCGCTGGGCAGCTTTCACAGATACGCAGTATTTT. This translates into CARWAAFTDTQYF.

This clone was observed a single time. The genes are TRBV29-1 and TRBJ1-1; D perhaps matches TRBD1 (5 bases). From germline, CDR1 is SQVTM and CDR2 ANQGSEA. The CDR3 covers 12 residues. Trimming pared 7 bases from V and 7 bases from J, leaving 16 bases between. The CDR3 here is CSARGGSIEAFF. The CDR3 nucleotides are TGCAGCGCCCGGGGGGGATCTATTGAAGCTTTCTTT.

In its sample, this clone was seen a few times. The rearrangement links TRBV27 to TRBJ1-2; TRBD1 aligns across 7 bases. The CDR3 has 14 amino acids. Unmatched junction bases numbered 2, after V lost 4 bases and J lost 0 bases. Germline V CDR1 and CDR2: MNHEY, SMNVEV (reference sequence). The DNA of the CDR3 is TGTGCCAGCAGTTCGACAGGGACTAACTATGGCTACACCTTC. It is translated as CASSSTGTNYGYTF.

This chain uses TRBV27 with TRBJ2-3; possibly TRBD2 for D (5 bases). Germline CDR1 MNHEY, CDR2 SMNVEV (reference sequence). V lost 7 bases and J lost 0, with 14 bases in between. The CDR3 consists of 15 residues. This chain's CDR3 is CASMEGSSSTDTQYF. The DNA of the CDR3 is TGTGCCAGCATGGAAGGGAGCTCTAGCACAGATACGCAGTATTTT.

The CDR3 nucleotides are TGTGCCAGCAGGGAAACAGGGGGTTACTACAATGAGCAGTTCTTC. This codes for CASRETGGYYNEQFF. The chain joins TRBV25-1 to TRBJ2-1; 8 bases align to TRBD1. The ends lost 6 bases at V and 3 bases at J; junction bases unmatched: 7. Germline loops: CDR1 MGHDK, CDR2 SYGVNS. The CDR3 has 15 amino acids. Combining the CDR3 with reference TRBV25-1 and TRBJ2-1 gives the whole variable domain EADIYQTPRYLVIGTGKKITLECSQTMGHDKMYWYQQDPGMELHLIHYSYGVNSTEKGDLSSESTVSRIRTEHFPLTLESARPSHTSQYLCASRETGGYYNEQFFGPGTRLTVL.